The 11 T cell receptor beta chains presented below share a single source sample, sequenced in a study of identical twins. TCRdb re-called the 5' RACE reads with MiXCR, one entry per CDR3 protein. The sample shows around 670,000 distinct CDR3 sequences, 5.5% to 6.5% of them seen only once. Material: naive T cells sorted from blood. These receptors all stem from a man younger than 30 in good health.

This clonotype has ten or more counts. V is TRBV20-1 and J is TRBJ2-7; D tentatively fits TRBD1 or TRBD2 (6 bases each). CDR3 size: 12 residues. Trimming pared 4 bases from V and 9 bases from J, leaving 16 bases between. Germline V CDR1 and CDR2: DFQATT, SNEGSKA (reference sequence). The CDR3 coding sequence is TGCAGTGCTATCGGGCGGGACACCGGGCAGTACGTC. This gives the protein CSAIGRDTGQYV.

This clonotype was seen once. This is likely a read error, given that the CDR3 carries no conserved phenylalanine or tryptophan at its end. This chain links TRBV28 with TRBJ2-1, with 8 bases aligning to TRBD2. Germline V lookup: CDR1 MDHEN, CDR2 SYDVKM. The ends lost 5 bases at V and 0 bases at J; junction bases unmatched: 0. CDR3 length: 14 residues. Written as DNA, the CDR3 is TGTGCCAGCAGTGGGACTAGCTCCTACAATGAGCAGTTCATC. Encoded protein: CASSGTSSYNEQFI.

This chain connects TRBV7-2 to TRBJ2-1; 7 nucleotides match TRBD2. The CDR3 is 13 amino acids. The ends lost 7 bases at V and 7 bases at J; junction bases unmatched: 7. Germline CDR1 reads SGHTA; CDR2 reads FQGNSA. Here the CDR3 reads CASTRGSWNEQFF. The DNA for the CDR3 is TGTGCCAGCACCCGCGGGAGTTGGAATGAGCAGTTCTTC.

This clonotype was seen repeatedly, ten times or more. The rearrangement joins TRBV29-1 to TRBJ2-2; D remains ambiguous. V lost 2 bases, J lost 0 bases, and 10 bases lay in between. This CDR3 comprises 15 residues. The V gene's germline CDR1 is SQVTM and CDR2 ANQGSEA. In DNA form, the CDR3 reads TGCAGCGTTGAATACGTGCTTTCGAACACCGGGGAGCTGTTTTTT. Residues: CSVEYVLSNTGELFF.

This clonotype was observed a handful of times. The chain joins TRBV6-1 to TRBJ2-7; no definite D call. The germline V gene has CDR1 MNHNS and CDR2 SASEGT. V dropped 6 bases and J dropped 6 bases, with 18 bases sitting between them. This CDR3 is built from 14 residues. CDR3 protein: CASRRLFGPSEQYV. The CDR3 coding sequence is TGTGCCAGCAGACGCCTCTTTGGGCCCAGCGAGCAGTACGTC.

In its sample, this clonotype was seen a few times. This rearrangement joins TRBV15 to TRBJ2-1; 11 nucleotides line up with TRBD2. V lost 8 bases and J lost 1; bases outside the gene matches: 19. CDR3 size: 20 residues. In germline, CDR1 is LNHNV, CDR2 YYDKDF (reference sequence). In DNA, the CDR3 is TGTGCCACCGAAGACCGTCGGGGTAGCGGGAGGGCCGGGTCCTACAATGAGCAGTTCTTC. Amino acid sequence: CATEDRRGSGRAGSYNEQFF.

The CDR3 here is CASSIGTGNSYNEQFF. CDR3 nucleotides: TGTGCCAGTAGTATAGGGACAGGGAATTCCTACAATGAGCAGTTCTTC. The chain employs TRBV19 and TRBJ2-1, with 8 bases fitting TRBD1. The CDR3 is 16 amino acids. Trimming at V came to 1 base and at J to 1 base, leaving 3 bases not matched to a gene. From germline, CDR1 is LNHDA and CDR2 SQIVND (reference sequence). Combining the CDR3 with reference TRBV19 and TRBJ2-1 gives the whole variable domain DGGITQSPKYLFRKEGQNVTLSCEQNLNHDAMYWYRQDPGQGLRLIYYSQIVNDFQKGDIAEGYSVSREKKESFPLTVTSAQKNPTAFYLCASSIGTGNSYNEQFFGPGTRLTVL.

Many counts were recorded for this clonotype. The chain employs TRBV20-1 and TRBJ2-3, with 8 bases lining up with TRBD2. Germline trimming cut 7 bases from V and 3 bases from J; bases unmatched to any gene: 12. Germline values: CDR1 DFQATT, CDR2 SNEGSKA (reference sequence). The CDR3 spans 15 residues. The CDR3 DNA reads TGCAGTGTTCAGCGGGGGCAATTAGCGACAGATACGCAGTATTTT. It encodes CSVQRGQLATDTQYF.

The chain links TRBV11-2 to TRBJ1-2; D is ambiguous. Germline CDR1 is SGHAT and CDR2 is FQNNGV. V was clipped by 4 bases and J by 6 bases, with 3 bases between them. The CDR3 is made up of 10 amino acids. The CDR3 spells CASSSDGYTF. The CDR3 nucleotides are TGTGCCAGCAGCTCTGATGGCTACACCTTC.

At least ten counts were recorded for this clonotype. V is TRBV7-2 and J is TRBJ1-4, with 8 bases matching TRBD1. J was trimmed by 10 bases and V by 5 bases; bases with no gene match: 9. The CDR3 extends over 14 amino acids. CDR1 is SGHTA, CDR2 FQGNSA, per germline. The CDR3 sequence: CASSRDRGLGKLFF. The CDR3 DNA sequence: TGTGCCAGCAGCCGTGACAGGGGCCTAGGAAAACTGTTTTTT. Together with reference TRBV7-2 and TRBJ1-4, the CDR3 gives the full variable domain: GAGVSQSPSNKVTEKGKDVELRCDPISGHTALYWYRQSLGQGLEFLIYFQGNSAPDKSGLPSDRFSAERTGGSVSTLTIQRTQQEDSAVYLCASSRDRGLGKLFFGSGTQLSVL.

This clonotype has just a few counts. This chain uses TRBV7-9 with TRBJ2-7; D tentatively reads TRBD1 or TRBD2 (5 bases each). The germline V and J ends were trimmed by 5 bases and 5 bases, with 16 bases remaining between them. This CDR3 spans 14 amino acids. Germline values: CDR1 SEHNR, CDR2 FQNEAQ (reference sequence). CDR3: CASSIQGVINEQYF. The CDR3 DNA sequence: TGTGCCAGCAGCATTCAGGGAGTGATCAACGAGCAGTACTTC.